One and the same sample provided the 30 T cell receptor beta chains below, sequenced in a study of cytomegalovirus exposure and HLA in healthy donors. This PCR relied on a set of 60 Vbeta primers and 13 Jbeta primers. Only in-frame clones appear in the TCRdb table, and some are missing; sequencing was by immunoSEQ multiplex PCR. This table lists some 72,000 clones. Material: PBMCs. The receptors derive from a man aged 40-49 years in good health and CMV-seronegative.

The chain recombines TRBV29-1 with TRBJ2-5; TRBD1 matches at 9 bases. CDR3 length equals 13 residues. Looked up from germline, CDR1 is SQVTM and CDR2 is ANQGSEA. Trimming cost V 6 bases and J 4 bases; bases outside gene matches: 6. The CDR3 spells CSVETGGGETQYF. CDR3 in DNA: TGCAGCGTAGAGACAGGGGGAGGAGAGACCCAGTACTTC.

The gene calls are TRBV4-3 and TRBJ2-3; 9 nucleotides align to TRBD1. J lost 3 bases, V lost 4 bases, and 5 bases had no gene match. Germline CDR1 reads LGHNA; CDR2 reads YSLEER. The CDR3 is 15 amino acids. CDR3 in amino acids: CASSRTGGWTDTQYF. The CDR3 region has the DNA TGCGCCAGCAGCCGAACAGGGGGCTGGACAGATACGCAGTATTTT.

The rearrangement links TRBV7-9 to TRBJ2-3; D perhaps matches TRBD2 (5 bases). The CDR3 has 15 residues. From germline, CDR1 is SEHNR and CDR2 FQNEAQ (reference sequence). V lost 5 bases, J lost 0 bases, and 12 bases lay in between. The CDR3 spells CASSAASRSTDTQYF. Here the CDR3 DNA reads TGTGCCAGCAGCGCGGCTAGCAGAAGCACAGATACGCAGTATTTT.

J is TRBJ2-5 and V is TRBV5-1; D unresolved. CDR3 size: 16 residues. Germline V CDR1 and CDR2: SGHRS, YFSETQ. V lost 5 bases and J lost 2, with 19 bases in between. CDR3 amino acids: CASRSGSVTAQETQYF. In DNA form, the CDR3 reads TGCGCCAGCAGATCTGGCTCCGTGACTGCGCAAGAGACCCAGTACTTC.

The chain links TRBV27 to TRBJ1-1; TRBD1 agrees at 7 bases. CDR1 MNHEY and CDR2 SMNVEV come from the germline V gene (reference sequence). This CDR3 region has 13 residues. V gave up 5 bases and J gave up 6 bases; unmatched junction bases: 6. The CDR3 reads CASSLSGGPEAFF. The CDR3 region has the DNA TGTGCCAGCAGTCTCTCAGGGGGTCCTGAAGCTTTCTTT.

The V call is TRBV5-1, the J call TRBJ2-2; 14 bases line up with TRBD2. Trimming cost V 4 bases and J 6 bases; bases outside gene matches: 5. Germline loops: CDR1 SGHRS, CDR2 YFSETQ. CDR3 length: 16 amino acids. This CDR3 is CASSKGLAGEPGELFF. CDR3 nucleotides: TGCGCCAGCAGCAAGGGACTAGCGGGAGAACCCGGGGAGCTGTTTTTT.

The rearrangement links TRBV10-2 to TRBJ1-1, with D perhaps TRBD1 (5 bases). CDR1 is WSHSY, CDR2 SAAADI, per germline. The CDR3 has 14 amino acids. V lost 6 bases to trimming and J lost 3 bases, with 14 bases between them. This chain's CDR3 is CASSPAGGYTEAFF. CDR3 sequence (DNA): TGCGCCAGCAGCCCAGCGGGGGGTTACACTGAAGCTTTCTTT.

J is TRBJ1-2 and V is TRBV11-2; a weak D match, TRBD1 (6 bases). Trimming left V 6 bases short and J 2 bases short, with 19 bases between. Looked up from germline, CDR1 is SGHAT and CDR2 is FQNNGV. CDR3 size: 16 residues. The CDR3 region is CASSYKTGTTNYGYTF. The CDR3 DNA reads TGTGCCAGCAGTTATAAGACCGGGACAACGAACTATGGCTACACCTTC.

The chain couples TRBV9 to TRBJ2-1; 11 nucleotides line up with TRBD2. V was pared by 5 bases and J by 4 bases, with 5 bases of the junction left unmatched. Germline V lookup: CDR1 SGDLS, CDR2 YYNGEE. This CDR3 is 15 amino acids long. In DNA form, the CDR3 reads TGTGCCAGCAGGGCGGGACTAGCGGATTACAATGAGCAGTTCTTC. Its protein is CASRAGLADYNEQFF.

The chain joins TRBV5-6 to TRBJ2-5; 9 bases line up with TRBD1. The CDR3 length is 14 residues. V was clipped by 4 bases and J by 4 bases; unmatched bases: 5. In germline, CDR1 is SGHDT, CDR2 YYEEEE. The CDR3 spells CASSRDRALETQYF. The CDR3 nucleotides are TGTGCCAGCAGCCGGGACAGGGCGTTAGAGACCCAGTACTTC.

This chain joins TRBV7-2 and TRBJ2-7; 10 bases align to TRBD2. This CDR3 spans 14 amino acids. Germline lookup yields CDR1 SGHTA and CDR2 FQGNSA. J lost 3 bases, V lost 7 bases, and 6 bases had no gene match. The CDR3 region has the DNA TGTGCCAGCAATAGGGTAGCGGGGGGCTACGAGCAGTACTTC. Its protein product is CASNRVAGGYEQYF.

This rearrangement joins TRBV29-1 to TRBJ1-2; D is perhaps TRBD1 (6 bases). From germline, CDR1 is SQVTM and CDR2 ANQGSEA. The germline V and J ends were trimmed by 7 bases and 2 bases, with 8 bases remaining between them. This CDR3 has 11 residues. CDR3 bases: TGCAGCGCCGGGACAAACTATGGCTACACCTTC. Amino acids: CSAGTNYGYTF.

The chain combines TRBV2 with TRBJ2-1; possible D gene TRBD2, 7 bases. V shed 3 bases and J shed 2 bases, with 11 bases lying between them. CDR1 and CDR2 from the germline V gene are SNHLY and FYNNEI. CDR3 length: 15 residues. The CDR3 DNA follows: TGTGCCAGCAGTGATGTGGGGGGGCCCTACAATGAGCAGTTCTTC. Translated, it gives CASSDVGGPYNEQFF.

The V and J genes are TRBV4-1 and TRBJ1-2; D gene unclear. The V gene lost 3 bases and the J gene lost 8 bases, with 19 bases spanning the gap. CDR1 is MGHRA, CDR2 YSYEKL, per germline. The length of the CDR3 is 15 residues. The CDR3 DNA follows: TGCGCCAGCAGCCAGGCCGGACGGGGTATTACGGGCTACACCTTC. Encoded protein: CASSQAGRGITGYTF.

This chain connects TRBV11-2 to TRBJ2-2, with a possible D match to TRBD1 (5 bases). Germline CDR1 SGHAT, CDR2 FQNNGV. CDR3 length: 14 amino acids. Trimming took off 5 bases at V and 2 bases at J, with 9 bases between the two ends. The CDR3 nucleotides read TGTGCCAGCAGCCGGCAGGGAAACACCGGGGAGCTGTTTTTT. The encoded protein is CASSRQGNTGELFF.

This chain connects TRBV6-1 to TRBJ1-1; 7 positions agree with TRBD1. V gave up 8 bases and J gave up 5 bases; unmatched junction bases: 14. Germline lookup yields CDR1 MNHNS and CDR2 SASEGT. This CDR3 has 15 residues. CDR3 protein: CASLYRQGLGTEAFF. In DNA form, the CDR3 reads TGTGCCAGCCTCTACCGACAGGGCCTAGGGACTGAAGCTTTCTTT.

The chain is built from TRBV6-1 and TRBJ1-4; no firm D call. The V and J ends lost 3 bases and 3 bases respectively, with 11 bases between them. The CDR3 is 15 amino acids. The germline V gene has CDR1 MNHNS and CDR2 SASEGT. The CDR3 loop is CASSDRGWANEKLFF. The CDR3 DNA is TGTGCCAGCAGTGACCGGGGTTGGGCTAATGAAAAACTGTTTTTT.

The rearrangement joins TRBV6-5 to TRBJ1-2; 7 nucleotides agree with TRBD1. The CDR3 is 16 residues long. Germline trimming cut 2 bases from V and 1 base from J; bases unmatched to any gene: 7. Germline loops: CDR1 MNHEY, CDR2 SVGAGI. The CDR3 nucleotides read TGTGCCAGCAGTTACAAAAGGGGGCCCCTTAACTATGGCTACACCTTC. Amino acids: CASSYKRGPLNYGYTF.

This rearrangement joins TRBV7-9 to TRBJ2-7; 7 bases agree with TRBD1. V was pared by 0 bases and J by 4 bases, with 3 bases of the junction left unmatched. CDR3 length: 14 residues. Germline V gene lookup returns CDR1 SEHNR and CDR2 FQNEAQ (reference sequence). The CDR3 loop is CASSLAGQIYEQYF. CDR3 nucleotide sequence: TGTGCCAGCAGCTTAGCGGGACAGATATACGAGCAGTACTTC.

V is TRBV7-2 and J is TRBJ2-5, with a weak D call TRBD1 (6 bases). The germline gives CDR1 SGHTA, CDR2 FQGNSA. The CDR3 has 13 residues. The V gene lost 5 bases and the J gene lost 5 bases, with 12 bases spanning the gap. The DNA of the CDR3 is TGTGCCAGCAGCCTCCAACAGGGTGAGACCCAGTACTTC. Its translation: CASSLQQGETQYF.

CDR3 bases: TGTGCCAGCAGCTTGAACAGGGGGACTCAAGAGACCCAGTACTTC. Translated, it gives CASSLNRGTQETQYF. The chain carries TRBV5-8 and TRBJ2-5, with 8 bases fitting TRBD1. The CDR3 has 15 amino acids. After removal of 1 base from V and 2 bases from J, the junction contained 4 bases not matched to a gene. Looked up from germline, CDR1 is SGHTS and CDR2 is YDEGEE.

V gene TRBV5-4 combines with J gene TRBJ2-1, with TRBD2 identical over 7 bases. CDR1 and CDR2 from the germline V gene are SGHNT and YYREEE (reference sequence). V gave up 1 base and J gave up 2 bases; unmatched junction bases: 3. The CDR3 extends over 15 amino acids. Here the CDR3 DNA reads TGTGCCAGCAGCTTGTCTAGCGGAGCCTACAATGAGCAGTTCTTC. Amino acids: CASSLSSGAYNEQFF.

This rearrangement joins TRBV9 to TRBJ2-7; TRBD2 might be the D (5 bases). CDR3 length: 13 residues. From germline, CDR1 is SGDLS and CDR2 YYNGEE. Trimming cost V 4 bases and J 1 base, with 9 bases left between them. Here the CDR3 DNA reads TGTGCCAGCAGCCCAGGCGGGTCCTACGAGCAGTACTTC. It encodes CASSPGGSYEQYF. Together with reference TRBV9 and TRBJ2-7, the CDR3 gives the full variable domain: DSGVTQTPKHLITATGQRVTLRCSPRSGDLSVYWYQQSLDQGLQFLIQYYNGEERAKGNILERFSAQQFPDLHSELNLSSLELGDSALYFCASSPGGSYEQYFGPGTRLTVT.

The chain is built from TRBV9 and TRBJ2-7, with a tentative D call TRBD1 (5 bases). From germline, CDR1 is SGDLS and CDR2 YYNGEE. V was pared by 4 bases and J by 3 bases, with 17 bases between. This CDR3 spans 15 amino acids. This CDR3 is CASSPSGAVDYEQYF. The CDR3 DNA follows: TGTGCCAGCAGCCCGTCTGGGGCCGTAGACTACGAGCAGTACTTC. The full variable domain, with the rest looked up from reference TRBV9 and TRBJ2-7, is DSGVTQTPKHLITATGQRVTLRCSPRSGDLSVYWYQQSLDQGLQFLIQYYNGEERAKGNILERFSAQQFPDLHSELNLSSLELGDSALYFCASSPSGAVDYEQYFGPGTRLTVT.

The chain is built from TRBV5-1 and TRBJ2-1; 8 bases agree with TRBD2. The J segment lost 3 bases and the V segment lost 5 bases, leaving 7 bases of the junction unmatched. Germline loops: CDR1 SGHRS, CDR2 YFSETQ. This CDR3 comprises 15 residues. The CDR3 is CASSPRTSSYNEQFF. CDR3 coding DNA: TGCGCCAGCAGTCCGAGGACTAGCAGCTACAATGAGCAGTTCTTC.

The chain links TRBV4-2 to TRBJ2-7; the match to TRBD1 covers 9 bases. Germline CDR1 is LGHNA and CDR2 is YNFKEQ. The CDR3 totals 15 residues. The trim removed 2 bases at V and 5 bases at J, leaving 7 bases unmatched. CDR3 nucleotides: TGTGCCAGCAGCCAACCGGGACAGGGTGGAGACGAGCAGTACTTC. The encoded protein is CASSQPGQGGDEQYF.

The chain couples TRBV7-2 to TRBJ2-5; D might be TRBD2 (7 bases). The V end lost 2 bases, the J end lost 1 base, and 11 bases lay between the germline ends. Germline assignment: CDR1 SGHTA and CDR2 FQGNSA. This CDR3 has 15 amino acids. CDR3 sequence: CASSLRGASQETQYF. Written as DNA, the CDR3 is TGTGCCAGCAGCTTACGGGGGGCCTCCCAAGAGACCCAGTACTTC.

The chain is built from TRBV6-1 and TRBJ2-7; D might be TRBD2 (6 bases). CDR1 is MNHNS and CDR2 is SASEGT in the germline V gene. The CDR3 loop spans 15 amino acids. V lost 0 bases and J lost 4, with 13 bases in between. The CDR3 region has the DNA TGTGCCAGCAGTGAAGCTGCGGGGTCTTTTTACGAGCAGTACTTC. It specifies CASSEAAGSFYEQYF.

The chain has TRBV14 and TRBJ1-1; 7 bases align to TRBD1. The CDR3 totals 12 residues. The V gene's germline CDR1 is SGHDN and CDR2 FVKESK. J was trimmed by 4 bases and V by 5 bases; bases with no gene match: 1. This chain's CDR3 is CASSAGGTEAFF. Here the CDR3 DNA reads TGTGCCAGCAGCGCAGGGGGCACTGAAGCTTTCTTT.

In nucleotides, the CDR3 is TGTGCCAGCAGCAATACAGGGTACGAGCAGTACTTC. Amino acids: CASSNTGYEQYF. The chain combines TRBV7-2 with TRBJ2-7, with D tentatively TRBD1 (6 bases). V was shortened by 5 bases and J by 4 bases, with 9 bases between the two germline ends. Germline assignment: CDR1 SGHTA and CDR2 FQGNSA. CDR3 length equals 12 residues.